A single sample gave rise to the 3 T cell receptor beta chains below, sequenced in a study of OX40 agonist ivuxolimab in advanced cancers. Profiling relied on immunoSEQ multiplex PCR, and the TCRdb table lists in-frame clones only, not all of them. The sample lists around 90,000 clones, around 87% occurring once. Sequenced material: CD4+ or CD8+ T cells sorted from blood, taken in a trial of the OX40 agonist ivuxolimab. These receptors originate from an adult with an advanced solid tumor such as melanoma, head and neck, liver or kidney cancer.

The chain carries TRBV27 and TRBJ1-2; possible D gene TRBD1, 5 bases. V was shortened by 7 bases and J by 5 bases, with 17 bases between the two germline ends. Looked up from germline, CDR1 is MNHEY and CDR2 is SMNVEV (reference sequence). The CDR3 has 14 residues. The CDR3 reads CASISAGREYGYTF. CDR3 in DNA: TGTGCCAGCATCTCGGCAGGGAGGGAGTATGGCTACACCTTC.

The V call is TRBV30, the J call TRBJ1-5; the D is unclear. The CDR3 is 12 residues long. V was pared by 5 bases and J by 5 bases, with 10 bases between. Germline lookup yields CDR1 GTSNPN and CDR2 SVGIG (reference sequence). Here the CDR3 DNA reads TGTGCCTGGGGTGGGTCAGATCAGCCCCAGCATTTT. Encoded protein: CAWGGSDQPQHF.

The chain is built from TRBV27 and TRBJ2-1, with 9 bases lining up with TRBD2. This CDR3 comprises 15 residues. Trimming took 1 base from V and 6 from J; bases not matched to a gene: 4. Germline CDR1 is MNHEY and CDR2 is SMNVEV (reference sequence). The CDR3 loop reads CASSLYAGGGNEQFF. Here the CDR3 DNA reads TGTGCCAGCAGTTTATACGCGGGAGGGGGCAATGAGCAGTTCTTC.